Following are 25 T cell receptor beta chains from one sample sequenced in a study of PD-L1 blockade in urothelial cancer. TCRdb's table, derived via immunoSEQ multiplex PCR, lists solely in-frame clones and lacks some. This table holds around 33,000 clones, about 89% found once. Time point given: peripheral blood 6 weeks after treatment start. Specimen: PBMCs, collected around atezolizumab (anti-PD-L1) treatment. The source of these receptors is a man of 80 years or more with urothelial cancer.

The V gene is TRBV18, the J gene TRBJ1-4; 8 nucleotides match TRBD1. The junction had 5 bases not matched to a gene; V was cut back by 3 bases and J by 8 bases. Germline V gene lookup returns CDR1 KGHSH and CDR2 LQKENI. This CDR3 region has 14 residues. The CDR3 DNA follows: TGTGCCAGCTCACCGGACAGGGTAGAAGAAAAACTGTTTTTT. Protein: CASSPDRVEEKLFF.

The rearrangement joins TRBV27 to TRBJ1-5; D possibly corresponds to TRBD1 (5 bases). The CDR3 is 16 amino acids. V lost 6 bases, J lost 2 bases, and 17 bases lay in between. Germline loops: CDR1 MNHEY, CDR2 SMNVEV (reference sequence). The CDR3 DNA follows: TGTGCCAGCAGGCCCTTTCAGGGTGGGGGCAATCAGCCCCAGCATTTT. Residues: CASRPFQGGGNQPQHF.

The chain has TRBV5-6 and TRBJ2-7; tentatively, D is TRBD1 (5 bases). The CDR3 is 14 residues long. Germline CDR1 is SGHDT and CDR2 is YYEEEE. Between the trimmed V and J ends, which lost 4 bases and 2 bases, there was a span of 13 bases. DNA for the CDR3: TGTGCCAGCAGCCCTCCGACAGCCACCTACGAGCAGTACTTC. Translated: CASSPPTATYEQYF.

V usage is TRBV7-2 and J usage is TRBJ2-2; 14 nucleotides line up with TRBD2. After removal of 5 bases from V and 6 bases from J, the junction contained 8 bases not matched to a gene. This CDR3 has 17 amino acids. From germline, CDR1 is SGHTA and CDR2 FQGNSA. CDR3: CASSLGTSGRYPGELFF. CDR3 in DNA: TGTGCCAGCAGCCTAGGGACTAGCGGGAGATATCCCGGGGAGCTGTTTTTT. The full variable domain, in which reference TRBV7-2 and TRBJ2-2 provide the parts outside the CDR3, is GAGVSQSPSNKVTEKGKDVELRCDPISGHTALYWYRQSLGQGLEFLIYFQGNSAPDKSGLPSDRFSAERTGGSVSTLTIQRTQQEDSAVYLCASSLGTSGRYPGELFFGEGSRLTVL.

J is TRBJ2-1 and V is TRBV7-6; 14 bases agree with TRBD2. CDR1 SGHVS and CDR2 FNYEAQ come from the germline V gene. J lost 4 bases, V lost 6 bases, and 8 bases had no gene match. The CDR3 loop spans 17 amino acids. CDR3 in DNA: TGTGCCAGCAGTCGCGGACTAGCGGGAGGTTTATACAATGAGCAGTTCTTC. Amino acid sequence: CASSRGLAGGLYNEQFF. The full variable domain, completed using reference TRBV7-6 and TRBJ2-1, is GAGVSQSPRYKVTKRGQDVALRCDPISGHVSLYWYRQALGQGPEFLTYFNYEAQQDKSGLPNDRFSAERPEGSISTLTIQRTEQRDSAMYRCASSRGLAGGLYNEQFFGPGTRLTVL.

CDR3 sequence reads: CASSQQGGVPEQYF. CDR3 coding DNA: TGTGCCAGCAGCCAGCAAGGCGGTGTCCCCGAGCAGTACTTC. The chain combines TRBV14 with TRBJ2-7; D uncertain. There are 14 residues in the CDR3. The V end was cut by 3 bases, the J end by 6 bases, with 15 bases between. CDR1 and CDR2 (germline): SGHDN, FVKESK.

The chain recombines TRBV27 with TRBJ2-1; 8 bases agree with TRBD2. Trimming at V came to 4 bases and at J to 9 bases, leaving 14 bases not matched to a gene. This CDR3 is built from 16 residues. From germline, CDR1 is MNHEY and CDR2 SMNVEV (reference sequence). CDR3 loop: CASSSFTGGPTGEQFF. CDR3 DNA sequence: TGTGCCAGCAGTTCCTTCACGGGAGGGCCTACTGGTGAGCAGTTCTTC.

The J gene is TRBJ2-1, the V gene TRBV18, with 11 bases matching TRBD1. Germline loops: CDR1 KGHSH, CDR2 LQKENI. J gave up 3 bases and V 0 bases, and 4 bases lay outside the gene matches. The CDR3 consists of 17 residues. The CDR3 DNA reads TGTGCCAGCTCACCACCTACCGGGACAGGGGGCTACAATGAGCAGTTCTTC. Its translation is CASSPPTGTGGYNEQFF.

The chain couples TRBV5-4 to TRBJ1-1, with no clear D. The CDR3 runs to 17 residues. Deletions cut 4 bases from V and 1 base from J, with 20 bases between. CDR1 and CDR2 from the germline V gene are SGHNT and YYREEE (reference sequence). The CDR3 nucleotides read TGTGCCAGCAGCCTGGCAGGCACCACTCGAGCGAACACTGAAGCTTTCTTT. This encodes CASSLAGTTRANTEAFF. Variable domain in full (rest from reference TRBV5-4 and TRBJ1-1): ETGVTQSPTHLIKTRGQQVTLRCSSQSGHNTVSWYQQALGQGPQFIFQYYREEENGRGNFPPRFSGLQFPNYSSELNVNALELDDSALYLCASSLAGTTRANTEAFFGQGTRLTVV.

J is TRBJ2-1 and V is TRBV5-1, with D possibly TRBD1 on 6 matching bases. From germline, CDR1 is SGHRS and CDR2 YFSETQ. V was trimmed by 2 bases and J by 0 bases, leaving 21 bases between them. The length of the CDR3 is 19 residues. The CDR3 bases are TGCGCCAGCAGCTTAAAGACAGGACCTAGCTTCAGCTCCTACAATGAGCAGTTCTTC. It translates to CASSLKTGPSFSSYNEQFF.

The gene calls are TRBV4-1 and TRBJ2-1, with 9 bases aligning to TRBD2. CDR1 is MGHRA, CDR2 YSYEKL, per germline. The length of the CDR3 is 17 residues. V lost 9 bases and J lost 0; bases outside the gene matches: 12. CDR3 residues: CASRGTSSKSSYNEQFF. CDR3 nucleotides: TGCGCCAGTAGGGGGACTAGCTCCAAGAGCTCCTACAATGAGCAGTTCTTC.

The rearrangement links TRBV19 to TRBJ2-3, with D unresolved. Germline V gives CDR1 LNHDA, CDR2 SQIVND (reference sequence). The V end lost 4 bases, the J end lost 2 bases, and 4 bases lay between the germline ends. CDR3 length: 12 residues. In DNA, the CDR3 is TGTGCCAGTAGTACCTACACAGATACGCAGTATTTT. Translation: CASSTYTDTQYF.

The J gene is TRBJ2-7, the V gene TRBV5-1, with D maybe TRBD1 (6 bases). Per germline, CDR1 SGHRS and CDR2 YFSETQ. The CDR3 extends over 14 amino acids. Trimming cost V 2 bases and J 1 base, with 10 bases left between them. CDR3 sequence reads: CASSFSGQSYEQYF. The CDR3 nucleotides are TGCGCCAGCAGCTTCTCGGGACAATCCTACGAGCAGTACTTC.

CDR3 sequence reads: CSVERWTGWETQYF. The CDR3 nucleotides read TGCAGCGTTGAACGATGGACAGGGTGGGAGACCCAGTACTTC. This chain links TRBV29-1 with TRBJ2-5, with 8 bases identical to TRBD1. The V gene's germline CDR1 is SQVTM and CDR2 ANQGSEA. The junction had 7 bases not matched to a gene; V was cut back by 2 bases and J by 5 bases. CDR3 length: 14 residues.

The chain carries TRBV5-1 and TRBJ2-1; 11 nucleotides match TRBD1. CDR3 length: 15 amino acids. Germline loops: CDR1 SGHRS, CDR2 YFSETQ. Losses at the gene ends were 4 bases for V and 7 bases for J; bases not matched to a gene: 7. Here the CDR3 reads CASSASGTGGNEQFF. Here the CDR3 DNA reads TGCGCCAGCAGCGCCTCCGGGACAGGGGGGAATGAGCAGTTCTTC.

CDR3 sequence reads: CASSGRTGGNEQFF. In nucleotides, the CDR3 is TGTGCCAGCAGCGGACGGACAGGGGGGAATGAGCAGTTCTTC. The chain employs TRBV9 and TRBJ2-1, with 10 bases fitting TRBD1. V lost 3 bases and J lost 7; bases outside the gene matches: 4. The germline gives CDR1 SGDLS, CDR2 YYNGEE. This CDR3 region has 14 residues.

The gene calls are TRBV28 and TRBJ2-1, with TRBD1 as a possible D gene (6 bases). The V gene lost 3 bases and the J gene lost 5 bases, with 11 bases spanning the gap. Germline V lookup: CDR1 MDHEN, CDR2 SYDVKM. The CDR3 is made up of 14 amino acids. The CDR3, as DNA: TGTGCCAGCAGTTTTGGACAGAACCACAATGAGCAGTTCTTC. As protein: CASSFGQNHNEQFF.

This CDR3 is CASSTRTSGSTGELFF. The CDR3 nucleotides are TGTGCCAGCAGCACCCGGACTAGCGGGAGCACCGGGGAGCTGTTTTTT. The chain links TRBV7-6 to TRBJ2-2, with 13 bases aligning to TRBD2. CDR1 is SGHVS, CDR2 FNYEAQ, per germline. V trimming: 5 bases; J trimming: 4 bases; junction bases outside the gene matches: 4. The CDR3 sequence is 16 residues long.

V gene TRBV23-1 combines with J gene TRBJ1-5; D ambiguous. TRBV23-1 is an ORF for which the function is uncertain. CDR3 length: 12 residues. Between the trimmed V and J ends, which lost 7 bases and 7 bases, there was a span of 11 bases. CDR3 DNA: TGCGCCAGCATAGGTAGGAGCCAGCCCCAGCATTTT. Protein sequence: CASIGRSQPQHF.

The J gene is TRBJ1-2, the V gene TRBV6-4; TRBD1 agrees at 10 bases. This CDR3 has 15 amino acids. The germline gives CDR1 MRHNA, CDR2 SNTAGT. V gave up 0 bases and J gave up 8 bases; unmatched junction bases: 6. CDR3 in amino acids: CASSDSTGGVRGYTF. The CDR3 DNA sequence: TGTGCCAGCAGTGACTCGACAGGGGGCGTGCGGGGCTACACCTTC.

The V gene is TRBV9, the J gene TRBJ2-5; 7 positions agree with TRBD1. With 0 bases clipped from V and 1 base from J, the junction kept 3 bases outside the gene matches. Per germline, CDR1 SGDLS and CDR2 YYNGEE. The CDR3 is made up of 15 amino acids. The chain's CDR3 is CASSVVGGPQETQYF. CDR3 in DNA: TGTGCCAGCAGCGTAGTAGGGGGCCCCCAAGAGACCCAGTACTTC.

This chain uses TRBV14 with TRBJ2-1, with D perhaps matching TRBD2 (6 bases). CDR3 length equals 15 residues. V lost 1 base, J lost 6 bases, and 13 bases lay in between. Germline assignment: CDR1 SGHDN and CDR2 FVKESK. CDR3 region: CASSQGTSILNEQFF. The CDR3 DNA follows: TGTGCCAGCAGCCAAGGTACTAGCATACTCAATGAGCAGTTCTTC.

The chain couples TRBV29-1 to TRBJ2-1; TRBD2 matches 12 bases. Looked up from germline, CDR1 is SQVTM and CDR2 is ANQGSEA. The trim removed 3 bases at V and 0 bases at J, leaving 9 bases unmatched. CDR3 size: 18 residues. CDR3 bases: TGCAGCGTTGACCGAAAGACTAGCGGGGGAAGCTCCTACAATGAGCAGTTCTTC. Its translation: CSVDRKTSGGSSYNEQFF.

The chain carries TRBV7-6 and TRBJ2-5, with D possibly TRBD1 on 6 matching bases. Germline-derived CDR1 and CDR2 are SGHVS and FNYEAQ. V dropped 5 bases and J dropped 5 bases, with 15 bases sitting between them. The length of the CDR3 is 14 residues. DNA of the CDR3: TGTGCCAGCAGCCCCAGGGGCTTAGGGGAGACCCAGTACTTC. Protein sequence: CASSPRGLGETQYF.

This sequence joins TRBV10-3 and TRBJ1-4, with TRBD1 matching over 7 bases. Germline lookup yields CDR1 ENHRY and CDR2 SYGVKD. The CDR3 sequence is 16 residues long. With 0 bases clipped from V and 3 bases from J, the junction kept 4 bases outside the gene matches. CDR3 DNA sequence: TGTGCCATCAGTGAGTCGGAGGGGGCAGCTAATGAAAAACTGTTTTTT. The encoded protein is CAISESEGAANEKLFF.